Listed here is a single T cell receptor beta chain. The data were produced by immunoSEQ multiplex PCR, yet TCRdb's version contains in-frame clones alone and is incomplete. The sample holds over 25,000 clones, approximately 93% seen once. Trimming took 4 bases from V and 6 from J; bases not matched to a gene: 8. The CDR3 sequence is 16 residues long. Germline V gene lookup returns CDR1 SGDLS and CDR2 YYNGEE. This entry belongs to a study of blood T cell repertoires in COVID-19. Whole-study context: T cells, B-cell-depleted T cells, or PBMCs provided the cDNA or gDNA that served as material.

This TCR was sampled from a man aged 55-75 years with acute or convalescent COVID-19. The V call is TRBV9, the J call TRBJ2-1, with 12 bases identical to TRBD2. What was sequenced was peripheral blood. The CDR3 loop is CASSTRLAGVPNEQFF. DNA for the CDR3: TGTGCCAGCAGCACACGACTAGCGGGAGTACCCAATGAGCAGTTCTTC.